A single TCR beta chain is shown here with its context. The sample is drawn from a study of blood T cell repertoires in COVID-19. Study background: Sites in the United States, Italy and Spain provided acute and convalescent COVID-19 samples. The analysed material was cDNA or gDNA that came from T cells, B-cell-depleted T cells, or PBMCs.

The CDR3 is 14 amino acids. Germline V gene sequence: CDR1 KGHSH, CDR2 LQKENI. After removal of 5 bases from V and 4 bases from J, the junction contained 7 bases not matched to a gene. Original data processing: By means of reference gene primer amplification, nucleated cell counts were estimated. Using immunoSEQ multiplex PCR, the repertoire was profiled, and TCRdb retains in-frame clones only, with some absent. D and trimming were read from the DNA, whereas the V and J calls and clone size are those reported in that table. This table holds about 110,000 clones, 65% to 80% found once. V usage is TRBV18 and J usage is TRBJ2-7; 8 bases fit TRBD1. The receptor was isolated from a woman in her 40s with acute or convalescent COVID-19. What was sequenced was peripheral blood. CDR3 in DNA: TGTGCCAGCTCAGCCGGGACAGGAGCTTACGAGCAGTACTTC. Its protein product is CASSAGTGAYEQYF.